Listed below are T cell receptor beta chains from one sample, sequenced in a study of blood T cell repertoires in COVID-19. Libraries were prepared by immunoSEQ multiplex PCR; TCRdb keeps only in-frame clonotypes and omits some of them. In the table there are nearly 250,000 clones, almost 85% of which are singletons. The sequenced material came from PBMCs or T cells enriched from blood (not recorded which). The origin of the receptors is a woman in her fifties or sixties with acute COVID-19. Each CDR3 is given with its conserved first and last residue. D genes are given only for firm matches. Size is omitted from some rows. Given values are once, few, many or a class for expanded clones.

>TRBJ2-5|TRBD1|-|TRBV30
CAWGTGQATQYF
TGTGCCTGGGGGACAGGGCAGGCGACCCAGTACTTC
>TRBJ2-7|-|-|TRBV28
CASTSSYEQYF
TGTGCCAGCACCAGCTCCTACGAGCAGTACTTC
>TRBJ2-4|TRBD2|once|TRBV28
CASGGGEIAKNIQYF
TGTGCCAGCGGCGGGGGGGAGATAGCCAAAAACATTCAGTACTTC
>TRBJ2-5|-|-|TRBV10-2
CASALWWGEQGRQETQYF
TGCGCCAGCGCGCTCTGGTGGGGAGAACAAGGGCGACAAGAGACCCAGTACTTC
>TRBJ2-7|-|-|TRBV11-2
CASSFAQQVSYEQYF
TGTGCCAGCAGCTTCGCACAACAAGTTTCCTACGAGCAGTACTTC
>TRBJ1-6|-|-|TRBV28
CASSVYRVNNSPLHF
TGTGCCAGCAGTGTTTACAGGGTAAATAATTCACCCCTCCACTTT
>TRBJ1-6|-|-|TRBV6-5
CASRLRGPEGSPLHF
TGTGCCAGCAGGTTACGGGGTCCCGAGGGATCACCCCTCCACTTT
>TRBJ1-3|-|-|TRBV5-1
CASSTDAGSGNTIYF
TGCGCCAGCAGCACCGACGCGGGTTCAGGAAACACCATATATTTT
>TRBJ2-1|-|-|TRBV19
CASSINFYNEQFF
TGTGCCAGTAGTATCAACTTCTATAATGAGCAGTTCTTC
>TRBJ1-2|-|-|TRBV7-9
CASSFQGPNGYTF
TGTGCCAGCAGCTTTCAGGGTCCAAATGGCTACACCTTC
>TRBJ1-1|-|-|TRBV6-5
CASSYSLVLNTEAFF
TGTGCCAGCAGTTACTCCCTCGTCTTGAACACTGAAGCTTTCTTT
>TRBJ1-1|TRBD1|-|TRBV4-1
CASSPPTGRHTEAFF
TGCGCCAGCAGCCCGCCGACAGGGAGGCACACTGAAGCTTTCTTT
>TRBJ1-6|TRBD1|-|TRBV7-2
CASSSRTGDNSPLHF
TGTGCCAGCAGCTCAAGGACAGGGGATAATTCACCCCTCCACTTT
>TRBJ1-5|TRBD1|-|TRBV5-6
CASSFQGANQPQHF
TGTGCCAGCAGCTTTCAGGGGGCCAATCAGCCCCAGCATTTT
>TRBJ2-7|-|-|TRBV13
CASSLGGRFSYEQYF
TGTGCCAGCAGCTTAGGGGGGAGGTTCTCCTACGAGCAGTACTTC
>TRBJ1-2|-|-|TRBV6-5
CASSYRQADGYTF
TGTGCCAGCAGTTACAGACAGGCGGACGGCTACACCTTC
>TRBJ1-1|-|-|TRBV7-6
CASSLGGAEAFF
TGTGCCAGCAGCTTAGGAGGAGCTGAAGCTTTCTTT
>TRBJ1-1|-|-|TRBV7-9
CASSFKQENTEAFF
TGTGCCAGCAGCTTTAAACAGGAGAACACTGAAGCTTTCTTT
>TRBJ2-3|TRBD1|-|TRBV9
CASSEGQGSTQYF
TGTGCCAGCAGCGAGGGACAGGGGTCGACGCAGTATTTT
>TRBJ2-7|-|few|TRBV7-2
CASSSQRYTYEQYF
TGTGCCAGCAGCTCCCAGCGCTACACCTACGAGCAGTACTTC
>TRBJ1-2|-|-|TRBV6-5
CASIMTNAHYGYTF
TGTGCCAGCATTATGACAAATGCCCACTATGGCTACACCTTC
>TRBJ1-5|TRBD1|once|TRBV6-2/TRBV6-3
CASSQGQGRQPQHF
TGTGCCAGCAGTCAGGGACAGGGGAGGCAGCCCCAGCATTTT
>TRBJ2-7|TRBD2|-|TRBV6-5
CASSSSGGAYSYEQYF
TGTGCCAGCAGTTCCAGCGGGGGGGCTTACTCCTACGAGCAGTACTTC
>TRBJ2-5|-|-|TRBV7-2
CASSPRRVQETQYF
TGTGCCAGCAGCCCCCGTAGAGTACAAGAGACCCAGTACTTC
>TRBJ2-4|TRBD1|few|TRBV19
CASSTPRDRAAKNIQYF
TGTGCCAGTAGTACCCCACGGGACAGGGCAGCCAAAAACATTCAGTACTTC
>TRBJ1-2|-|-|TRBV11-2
CASSLSSQGNYGYTF
TGTGCCAGCAGCTTATCCTCCCAGGGGAACTATGGCTACACCTTC
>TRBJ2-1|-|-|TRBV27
CASKKGGNEQFF
TGTGCCAGCAAGAAAGGGGGAAATGAGCAGTTCTTC
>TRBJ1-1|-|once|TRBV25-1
CASSERNTEAFF
TGTGCCAGCAGTGAACGGAACACTGAAGCTTTCTTT
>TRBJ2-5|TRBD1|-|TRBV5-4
CASSTNRGVRGETQYF
TGTGCCAGCAGTACCAACAGGGGAGTGAGAGGAGAGACCCAGTACTTC
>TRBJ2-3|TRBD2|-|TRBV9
CASSLGGSGGSTDTQYF
TGTGCCAGCAGCCTCGGGGGTAGCGGGGGTAGCACAGATACGCAGTATTTT
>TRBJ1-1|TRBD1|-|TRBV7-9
CASSSTGYTEAFF
TGTGCCAGCAGCTCGACAGGGTATACTGAAGCTTTCTTT
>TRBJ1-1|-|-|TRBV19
CASDQGSANTEAFF
TGTGCCAGTGATCAGGGGAGCGCGAACACTGAAGCTTTCTTT
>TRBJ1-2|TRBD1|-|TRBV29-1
CSAGQGLGYGYTF
TGCAGCGCGGGACAGGGGCTGGGGTATGGCTACACCTTC
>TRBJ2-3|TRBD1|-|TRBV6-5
CASSSAGTDGTDTQYF
TGTGCCAGCAGTTCCGCCGGGACAGATGGCACAGATACGCAGTATTTT
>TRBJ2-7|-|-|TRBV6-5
CASSYSGRGSYEQYF
TGTGCCAGCAGTTACTCGGGCAGGGGATCATACGAGCAGTACTTC
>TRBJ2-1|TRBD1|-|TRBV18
CASSPSDRVYNEQFF
TGTGCCAGCTCACCGTCGGACAGGGTCTACAATGAGCAGTTCTTC